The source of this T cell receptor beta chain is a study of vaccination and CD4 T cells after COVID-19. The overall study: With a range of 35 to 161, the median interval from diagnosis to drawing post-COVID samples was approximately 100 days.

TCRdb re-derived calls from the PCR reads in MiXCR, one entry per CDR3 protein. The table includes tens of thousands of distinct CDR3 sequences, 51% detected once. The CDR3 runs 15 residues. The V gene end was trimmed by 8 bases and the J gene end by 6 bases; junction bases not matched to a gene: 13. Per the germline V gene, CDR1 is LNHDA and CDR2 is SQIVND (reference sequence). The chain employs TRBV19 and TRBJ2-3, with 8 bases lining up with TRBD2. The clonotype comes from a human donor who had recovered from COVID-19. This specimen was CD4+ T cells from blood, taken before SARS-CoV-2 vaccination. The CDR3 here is CASSSGLAGEDTQYF. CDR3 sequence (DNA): TGTGCCAGTTCCTCCGGACTAGCAGGAGAGGATACGCAGTATTTT.